This entry lists 15 T cell receptor beta chains sequenced from one sample in a study of control samples from healthy donors and cancer patients (dated by TCRdb to the early 2020s). Library preparation used the immunoSEQ multiplex PCR assay. TCRdb carries this immuneACCESS record with in-frame sequences only. Its versions omit some clonotypes, under half of them owing to an unresolved V gene in the studies checked, with the rest unexplained. A total of about 190,000 clones appear in this sample, about 90% of them only once. 1.5% to 2% of the sample is held by the ten biggest clonotypes. The specimen sequenced was blood. The receptors derive from a man aged 30 to 39 in good health.

With respect to this clone: The same CDR3 is also encoded by other DNA sequences in this sample. J is TRBJ1-5 and V is TRBV19; 7 bases match TRBD1. This CDR3 is built from 15 residues. The germline V gene has CDR1 LNHDA and CDR2 SQIVND (reference sequence). V was clipped by 5 bases and J by 7 bases; unmatched bases: 11. The DNA for the CDR3 is TGTGCCAGTAGTTCTAGGGGGCTGGGGGGGCAGCCCCAGCATTTT. Translated, it gives CASSSRGLGGQPQHF.

The chain combines TRBV5-6 with TRBJ2-2, with D possibly TRBD2 on 6 matching bases. The germline V gene has CDR1 SGHDT and CDR2 YYEEEE. Trimming stripped 6 bases from V and 0 bases from J, with 15 bases between. The CDR3 has 16 residues. The CDR3 DNA reads TGTGCCAGCACCCTTATTGGGGGGTCGAACACCGGGGAGCTGTTTTTT. Its translation is CASTLIGGSNTGELFF. Supplemented by reference TRBV5-6 and TRBJ2-2, the full variable domain reads DAGVTQSPTHLIKTRGQQVTLRCSPKSGHDTVSWYQQALGQGPQFIFQYYEEEERQRGNFPDRFSGHQFPNYSSELNVNALLLGDSALYLCASTLIGGSNTGELFFGEGSRLTVL.

This clone was recorded once. The chain combines TRBV29-1 with TRBJ2-2; 8 nucleotides line up with TRBD1. CDR1 SQVTM and CDR2 ANQGSEA come from the germline V gene. The CDR3 has 15 amino acids. Trimming removed 5 bases from V and 4 bases from J; junction bases left unmatched: 9. The CDR3 is CSVSFGTGITGELFF. DNA for the CDR3: TGCAGCGTTAGTTTCGGGACAGGAATCACCGGGGAGCTGTTTTTT.

CDR3 in amino acids: CASRNGEGTYEQYF. The DNA for the CDR3 is TGTGCCAGCAGAAACGGGGAAGGGACCTACGAGCAGTACTTC. The rearrangement joins TRBV6-6 to TRBJ2-7, with a possible D match to TRBD2 (5 bases). Germline V lookup: CDR1 MNHNY, CDR2 SVGAGI (reference sequence). Trimming took off 6 bases at V and 2 bases at J, with 14 bases between the two ends. The CDR3 runs 14 residues.

The CDR3 sequence: CASTGTGVHGYTF. Written as DNA, the CDR3 is TGTGCCAGCACAGGGACAGGGGTCCATGGCTACACCTTC. The chain employs TRBV27 and TRBJ1-2, with 10 bases identical to TRBD1. There are 13 residues in the CDR3. Germline V lookup: CDR1 MNHEY, CDR2 SMNVEV (reference sequence). After removal of 7 bases from V and 6 bases from J, the junction contained 5 bases not matched to a gene.

V and J are TRBV10-2 and TRBJ1-5; 7 bases line up with TRBD1. This CDR3 spans 13 amino acids. After removal of 8 bases from V and 7 bases from J, the junction contained 8 bases not matched to a gene. Germline values: CDR1 WSHSY, CDR2 SAAADI. The CDR3 DNA reads as TGCGCCAGCTCACAGGGGTTTGGACAGCCCCAGCATTTT. It is translated as CASSQGFGQPQHF.

This chain joins TRBV10-1 and TRBJ2-3, with a possible D match to TRBD2 (7 bases). The length of the CDR3 is 12 residues. Deletions cut 9 bases from V and 5 bases from J, with 12 bases between. Germline CDR1 and CDR2: WNHNN and SYGVQD (reference sequence). The CDR3, as DNA: TGCGCCAGTCGGGGGGCCGGAGATACGCAGTATTTT. This gives the protein CASRGAGDTQYF.

The CDR3 sequence is CAREEEKLFF. The CDR3 DNA sequence: TGTGCCAGAGAGGAGGAAAAACTGTTTTTT. The chain couples TRBV19 to TRBJ1-4; D is ambiguous. Looked up from germline, CDR1 is LNHDA and CDR2 is SQIVND (reference sequence). Trimming cost V 9 bases and J 8 bases, with 7 bases left between them. This CDR3 region has 10 residues.

V and J are TRBV20-1 and TRBJ2-1, with 10 bases fitting TRBD2. CDR3 length: 14 amino acids. V dropped 3 bases and J dropped 9; count of bases not matched to a gene: 8. Germline CDR1 reads DFQATT; CDR2 reads SNEGSKA (reference sequence). The CDR3 protein is CSASPASGGGEQFF. In DNA form, the CDR3 reads TGCAGTGCTAGTCCGGCTAGCGGGGGTGGTGAGCAGTTCTTC.

V and J are TRBV7-9 and TRBJ2-7, with 7 bases matching TRBD1. CDR1 is SEHNR and CDR2 is FQNEAQ in the germline V gene (reference sequence). The V segment lost 3 bases and the J segment 0 bases; nucleotides outside the gene matches: 5. This CDR3 is 15 amino acids long. Here the CDR3 DNA reads TGTGCCAGCAGCTTGGGACAGAGAAGCTCCTACGAGCAGTACTTC. It translates to CASSLGQRSSYEQYF.

The CDR3 DNA follows: TGTGCCAGTAGGGGGACAGGGGGGAATAATTCACCCCTCCACTTT. This gives the protein CASRGTGGNNSPLHF. The V and J genes are TRBV19 and TRBJ1-6, with 11 bases matching TRBD1. CDR1 and CDR2 from the germline V gene are LNHDA and SQIVND (reference sequence). Trimming cost V 6 bases and J 5 bases; bases outside gene matches: 3. CDR3 size: 15 residues.

This clone was picked up one time. The CDR3 is CASSLGAGVNTQYF. The DNA of the CDR3 is TGTGCCAGCAGCTTAGGAGCGGGGGTTAATACGCAGTATTTT. This chain joins TRBV7-9 and TRBJ2-3; 8 positions match TRBD2. Germline CDR1 reads SEHNR; CDR2 reads FQNEAQ (reference sequence). Germline trimming cut 1 base from V and 7 bases from J; bases unmatched to any gene: 4. The CDR3 extends over 14 amino acids.

The rearrangement links TRBV5-1 to TRBJ2-3; 7 nucleotides align to TRBD1. Germline trimming cut 3 bases from V and 2 bases from J; bases unmatched to any gene: 3. Germline CDR1 and CDR2: SGHRS and YFSETQ. This CDR3 spans 14 amino acids. The DNA for the CDR3 is TGCGCCAGCAGCTCAGGGGGATTCACAGATACGCAGTATTTT. Amino acid sequence: CASSSGGFTDTQYF. The full variable domain, with the rest looked up from reference TRBV5-1 and TRBJ2-3, is KAGVTQTPRYLIKTRGQQVTLSCSPISGHRSVSWYQQTPGQGLQFLFEYFSETQRNKGNFPGRFSGRQFSNSRSEMNVSTLELGDSALYLCASSSGGFTDTQYFGPGTRLTVL.

This chain joins TRBV18 and TRBJ1-2; D remains unclear. This CDR3 is built from 13 residues. The germline gives CDR1 KGHSH, CDR2 LQKENI. V lost 3 bases and J 6 bases, leaving 11 bases between the germline ends. The CDR3 nucleotides are TGTGCCAGCTCACCCGGCGGAGGGAATGGCTACACCTTC. Its protein product is CASSPGGGNGYTF.

The chain employs TRBV5-1 and TRBJ2-1; 12 positions match TRBD2. The V and J ends lost 0 bases and 5 bases, in that order; junction bases with no gene match: 3. The germline gives CDR1 SGHRS, CDR2 YFSETQ. The CDR3 sequence is 16 residues long. This CDR3 reads CASSLGTSGGNNEQFF. CDR3 DNA: TGCGCCAGCAGCTTGGGTACTAGCGGGGGGAACAATGAGCAGTTCTTC.